One and the same sample provided the 21 T cell receptor beta chains below, sequenced in a study of identical twins (dated by TCRdb to 2016 to 2017). Receptor amplification or capture employed 5' RACE. The reads were generated on an Illumina HiSeq 2000. TCRdb reworked the public reads: Q25 trimming with fastp, MiXCR clone assembly, productive beta chains retained. Rows with a matching CDR3 protein are joined into one entry that keeps the most common DNA and genes. In this sample the table shows some 260,000 distinct CDR3 sequences, over 11% of which occur a single time. 8.5% to 10% of the sample is held by the ten biggest clonotypes. What was sequenced was memory (CD45RO+) T cells sorted from blood. The cell subset or site tag for this specimen amounts to: CD45RO+ enriched T cells. These receptor sequences come from a woman aged 18-30 years in good health.

This clonotype was counted only a few times. The V call is TRBV5-1, the J call TRBJ1-4; D is uncertain. V gave up 6 bases and J gave up 7 bases, with 16 bases separating them. Germline V gene lookup returns CDR1 SGHRS and CDR2 YFSETQ. The CDR3 runs 14 residues. The CDR3 spells CASNDRPDGEKLFF. The CDR3 nucleotides are TGCGCCAGCAACGACCGACCAGATGGTGAAAAACTGTTTTTT.

This clonotype showed up just a few times. J is TRBJ1-5 and V is TRBV20-1; TRBD1 might be the D (5 bases). V lost 4 bases to trimming and J lost 4 bases, with 17 bases between them. Looked up from germline, CDR1 is DFQATT and CDR2 is SNEGSKA (reference sequence). The CDR3 consists of 15 residues. CDR3 sequence: CSATLPGRPNQPQHF. CDR3 nucleotide sequence: TGCAGTGCTACACTTCCGGGACGGCCGAATCAGCCCCAGCATTTT.

The V gene is TRBV12-3 or TRBV12-4, the J gene TRBJ2-1, with D tentatively TRBD2 (5 bases). This CDR3 region has 15 residues. The V end was cut by 0 bases, the J end by 6 bases, with 12 bases between. This CDR3 reads CASSLASLLGNEQFF. CDR3 bases: TGTGCCAGCAGTTTAGCTTCACTACTAGGCAATGAGCAGTTCTTC.

This clonotype was found a few times. CDR3 residues: CASSMQGKIGKYDQFF. DNA for the CDR3: TGTGCCAGTAGTATGCAGGGGAAAATCGGAAAGTACGATCAGTTCTTC. The V and J genes are TRBV19 and TRBJ2-1, with a tentative D call TRBD1 (6 bases). Trimming left V 3 bases short and J 13 bases short, with 25 bases between. Looked up from germline, CDR1 is LNHDA and CDR2 is SQIVND (reference sequence). CDR3 length: 16 residues.

This clonotype was seen only a few times. This sequence joins TRBV7-9 and TRBJ2-1; 9 bases are a match to TRBD2. With 5 bases clipped from V and 1 base from J, the junction kept 9 bases outside the gene matches. CDR3 length equals 17 residues. Germline V gene lookup returns CDR1 SEHNR and CDR2 FQNEAQ (reference sequence). CDR3 DNA sequence: TGTGCCAGCAGCGCCCGTAGCGGGAGTAATTCCTACAATGAGCAGTTCTTC. Its protein is CASSARSGSNSYNEQFF. Full variable domain (outside the CDR3, taken from reference TRBV7-9 and TRBJ2-1): DTGVSQNPRHKITKRGQNVTFRCDPISEHNRLYWYRQTLGQGPEFLTYFQNEAQLEKSRLLSDRFSAERPKGSFSTLEIQRTEQGDSAMYLCASSARSGSNSYNEQFFGPGTRLTVL.

The sample holds a few counts of this clonotype. V usage is TRBV14 and J usage is TRBJ2-7; 9 bases line up with TRBD2. The junction had 7 bases not matched to a gene; V was cut back by 1 base and J by 3 bases. Per germline, CDR1 SGHDN and CDR2 FVKESK. CDR3 length: 16 residues. CDR3 amino acids: CASSQAGGSGSYEQYF. CDR3 nucleotides: TGTGCCAGCAGCCAAGCAGGGGGTAGCGGGAGCTACGAGCAGTACTTC.

This clonotype has just a few counts. V is TRBV6-1 and J is TRBJ1-1; D is perhaps TRBD1 (5 bases). The CDR3 contains 13 residues. V was pared by 10 bases and J by 0 bases, with 12 bases between. Germline-derived CDR1 and CDR2 are MNHNS and SASEGT. The CDR3 spells CAKQDSLNTEAFF. The CDR3 DNA is TGTGCCAAACAAGACAGTCTGAACACTGAAGCTTTCTTT.

CDR3 amino acids: CASSRDRIWNTGELFF. DNA for the CDR3: TGTGCCAGCAGCCGAGACAGGATCTGGAACACCGGGGAGCTGTTTTTT. This rearrangement joins TRBV6-1 to TRBJ2-2, with TRBD1 as a possible D gene (6 bases). V lost 6 bases and J 1 base, leaving 15 bases between the germline ends. The CDR3 is made up of 16 amino acids. Germline V gene lookup returns CDR1 MNHNS and CDR2 SASEGT.

The gene calls are TRBV4-3 and TRBJ1-6; 7 bases are shared with TRBD1. Germline-derived CDR1 and CDR2 are LGHNA and YSLEER. The CDR3 sequence is 17 residues long. Unmatched junction bases numbered 9, after V lost 0 bases and J lost 7 bases. For the CDR3, the DNA is TGCGCCAGCAGCCAAGAGATTGGCAGGGGGACCAATTCACCCCTCCACTTT. As protein: CASSQEIGRGTNSPLHF.

This clonotype turned up a few times. The CDR3 protein is CASRDSGGTSLSSYNEQFF. The CDR3 nucleotides are TGCGCCAGCAGAGATAGCGGGGGGACCTCTCTGAGCTCCTACAATGAGCAGTTCTTC. The chain recombines TRBV5-1 with TRBJ2-1; 10 nucleotides match TRBD2. Germline V lookup: CDR1 SGHRS, CDR2 YFSETQ. V gave up 5 bases and J gave up 0 bases; unmatched junction bases: 14. This CDR3 is built from 19 residues.

This clonotype was seen repeatedly, ten times or more. The gene calls are TRBV12-3 or TRBV12-4 and TRBJ2-1; perhaps TRBD1 as D (6 bases). This CDR3 has 15 amino acids. With 4 bases removed from V and 7 bases from J, the gap between germline ends came to 17 bases. The CDR3 here is CASSYKGGAGNEQFF. CDR3 nucleotides: TGTGCCAGCAGTTATAAAGGGGGAGCCGGTAATGAGCAGTTCTTC.

The V call is TRBV30, the J call TRBJ2-7, with D unresolved. Deletions cut 4 bases from V and 7 bases from J, with 11 bases between. Germline CDR1 is GTSNPN and CDR2 is SVGIG (reference sequence). This CDR3 has 11 amino acids. In DNA, the CDR3 is TGTGCCTGGACTACTTTGGGGGAGCAGTACTTC. Its protein is CAWTTLGEQYF.

This clonotype showed up just a few times. This chain links TRBV20-1 with TRBJ2-4; the D gene is possibly TRBD2 (6 bases). The V end was cut by 0 bases, the J end by 8 bases, with 14 bases between. There are 14 residues in the CDR3. Germline CDR1 reads DFQATT; CDR2 reads SNEGSKA (reference sequence). The CDR3 loop reads CSARDPRRAHIQYF. The CDR3 region has the DNA TGCAGTGCTAGAGATCCTCGGAGGGCACACATTCAGTACTTC.

This sequence joins TRBV3-1 and TRBJ1-5; the match to TRBD1 covers 9 bases. From germline, CDR1 is LGHDT and CDR2 YNNKEL (reference sequence). The V and J ends lost 2 bases and 4 bases, in that order; junction bases with no gene match: 9. The CDR3 loop spans 17 amino acids. The CDR3 protein is CASSQSPGQGANQPQHF. The CDR3, as DNA: TGTGCCAGCAGCCAATCCCCGGGACAGGGTGCGAATCAGCCCCAGCATTTT.

The chain links TRBV19 to TRBJ2-1; TRBD1 aligns across 11 bases. Trimming removed 8 bases from V and 10 bases from J; junction bases left unmatched: 10. The CDR3 consists of 14 residues. Germline values: CDR1 LNHDA, CDR2 SQIVND (reference sequence). CDR3 protein: CASGGTGGIWEQFF. The CDR3 DNA follows: TGTGCCAGTGGTGGGACAGGGGGAATATGGGAGCAGTTCTTC.

The rearrangement joins TRBV29-1 to TRBJ2-7; D perhaps matches TRBD1 (6 bases). CDR3 size: 12 residues. Between the trimmed V and J ends, which lost 7 bases and 3 bases, there was a span of 13 bases. Germline V gene data show CDR1 as SQVTM and CDR2 as ANQGSEA. CDR3 DNA: TGCAGCGCAGGCCAGGGGAACTACGAGCAGTACTTC. Protein sequence: CSAGQGNYEQYF.

This clonotype was seen a few times. The J gene is TRBJ2-7, the V gene TRBV18; perhaps D is TRBD1 or TRBD2 (5 bases each). The V end was cut by 3 bases, the J end by 3 bases, with 9 bases between. Germline assignment: CDR1 KGHSH and CDR2 LQKENI. The CDR3 runs to 13 residues. The CDR3 bases are TGTGCCAGCTCACCCGGGGCAGTCTACGAGCAGTACTTC. This translates into CASSPGAVYEQYF.

The rearrangement uses TRBV7-2 and TRBJ1-1, with a possible D match to TRBD1 (5 bases). This CDR3 spans 15 amino acids. Germline CDR1 reads SGHTA; CDR2 reads FQGNSA. Trimming left V 1 base short and J 1 base short, with 10 bases between. The CDR3 is CASSLVGRGNTEAFF. As DNA, the CDR3 is TGTGCCAGCAGCTTAGTAGGTAGGGGGAACACTGAAGCTTTCTTT.

This clonotype was seen at least ten times. This chain links TRBV29-1 with TRBJ2-1, with TRBD2 identical over 13 bases. The CDR3 contains 15 residues. V dropped 7 bases and J dropped 6; count of bases not matched to a gene: 9. Germline CDR1 SQVTM, CDR2 ANQGSEA. CDR3 coding DNA: TGCAGCGCCCGGACTAGCGGGGGCCGTTTCAATGAGCAGTTCTTC. Translation gives CSARTSGGRFNEQFF.

The V call is TRBV15, the J call TRBJ1-1; D uncertain. This CDR3 comprises 13 residues. The germline V gene has CDR1 LNHNV and CDR2 YYDKDF (reference sequence). The V end was cut by 8 bases, the J end by 0 bases, with 10 bases between. The CDR3 DNA follows: TGTGCCACCTCCGACGGGTTGAACACTGAAGCTTTCTTT. Translating it yields CATSDGLNTEAFF. The whole variable domain, filled in from reference TRBV15 and TRBJ1-1, reads DAMVIQNPRYQVTQFGKPVTLSCSQTLNHNVMYWYQQKSSQAPKLLFHYYDKDFNNEADTPDNFQSRRPNTSFCFLDIRSPGLGDTAMYLCATSDGLNTEAFFGQGTRLTVV.

CDR3 sequence (DNA): TGTGCCAGCAGCTTAGCAGGTCTCGGGAGGGAGGTTGGGACCCAGTACTTC. It specifies CASSLAGLGREVGTQYF. The chain combines TRBV7-2 with TRBJ2-5; 8 bases are a match to TRBD2. V was pared by 0 bases and J by 7 bases, with 13 bases of the junction left unmatched. CDR3 length: 17 amino acids. Germline CDR1 reads SGHTA; CDR2 reads FQGNSA.